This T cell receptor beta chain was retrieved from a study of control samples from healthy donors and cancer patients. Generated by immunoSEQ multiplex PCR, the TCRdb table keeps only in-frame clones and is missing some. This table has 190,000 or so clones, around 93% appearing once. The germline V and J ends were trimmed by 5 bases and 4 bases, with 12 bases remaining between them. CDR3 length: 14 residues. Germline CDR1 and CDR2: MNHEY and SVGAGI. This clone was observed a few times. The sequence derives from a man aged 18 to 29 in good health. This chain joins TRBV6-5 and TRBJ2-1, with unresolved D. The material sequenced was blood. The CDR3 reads CASSPTWTYNEQFF. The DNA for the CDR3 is TGTGCCAGCAGTCCGACTTGGACGTACAATGAGCAGTTCTTC.